The clone carrying this T cell receptor (beta chain) showed up just once. What it recognizes is unknown. This sample is drawn from a study of cytomegalovirus exposure and HLA in healthy donors. Study-level points and caveats: The authors confirmed in vitro that three CMV-associated chains were specific for CMV antigens. Per a later analysis, HLA-associated TCR beta chains showed more clonal expansion than other, equally common TCR beta chains. An analysis done earlier found most TCR beta V segments productive about 90% or about 30% of the time. With later analysis, a missense DCLRE1C variant became linked to TCR beta V- and J-gene trimming.

PCR was performed using 60 Vbeta and 13 Jbeta primers. The protocol was immunoSEQ multiplex PCR, while the TCRdb copy is restricted to in-frame clones and leaves out a portion. The sample lists 90,000 to 120,000 clones, over 60% seen once, with 4.2% in the top ten. This CDR3 contains 15 residues. Losses at the gene ends were 3 bases for V and 7 bases for J; bases not matched to a gene: 7. In germline, CDR1 is ENHRY, CDR2 SYGVKD. This rearrangement joins TRBV10-3 to TRBJ2-1; 9 bases line up with TRBD2. This TCR was recovered from a male donor in good health and CMV-seronegative. The sample was PBMCs. The CDR3 region is CAISERSGRENEQFF. The CDR3 DNA is TGTGCCATCAGTGAACGTAGCGGGAGAGAGAATGAGCAGTTCTTC.